This T cell receptor beta chain was found in a study of monozygotic twins with inflammatory bowel disease (dated by TCRdb to about 2019). As for the study more broadly: The complete study included 28 monozygotic twin pairs: 19 IBD-discordant Danish pairs and nine German pairs, of which four were IBD-concordant and five were IBD-discordant. The search for disease-associated traits relied mainly on comparing, within discordant pairs, IBD patients with their genetically identical healthy co-twins. Each individual had, on average, about 151 000 unique TCRalpha sequences and 181 000 unique TCRbeta sequences available for analysis.

An approximately 2.6 ml peripheral blood sample was drawn into PAXgene tubes per donor and stored at -80°C. Without any T cell sorting, total RNA was extracted from whole blood using the PAXgene blood miRNA kit on an automated QIAcube. Deep TCRalpha and TCRbeta repertoire profiling with unique molecular barcoding was performed on peripheral blood of monozygotic twin pairs concordant or discordant for inflammatory bowel disease. Smoking habits were recorded for all twin pairs, and each individual was classified as a current, former or never smoker. Overall study results and their limits: Background noise and inter-individual variability may have been introduced into the repertoires by the differing immunosuppressive treatments among patients. Compared with healthy twins, IBD patients shared fewer clonotypes with other individuals, and the difference was most pronounced in patients with signs of disease activity. Distinction between different T cell subtypes could not be achieved in the analysis. The results gave no support for a single strong signal or clonotype linked to IBD. IBD patients had lower TCRbeta repertoire diversity, measured by the inverse Simpson index, than their healthy co-twins. Repertoire similarity did not differ between concordant and discordant twins, possibly due to limited statistical power.

The library was produced with 5' RACE. The input for every TCR library was roughly 4,000 ng of total RNA. For each sample, cDNA synthesis with SMARTScribe reverse transcriptase was split into eight separate reactions. During cDNA synthesis, template switching introduced unique molecular identifiers that contained a 6-nucleotide sample barcode. Two nested PCRs of about 15 and 9 cycles amplified the TCRalpha and TCRbeta cDNA, and bead purification followed each PCR. Before amplification, the cDNA was treated with uracil DNA-glycosylase and purified using the QIAquick PCR purification kit. The second PCR added Illumina TruSeq-compatible adapters along with sample-specific barcodes. TapeStation and Qubit were used to check library quality and concentration, and about 4.5 ng of each library was pooled. The pooled libraries were sequenced with 2 x 100 bp reads and custom sequencing primers on an Illumina HiSeq2500 single-index Rapid Run. As for the original processing: PCR and sequencing errors were corrected by UMI-based consensus assembly using MiGEC version 1.2.6. MiXCR version 2.1.1 handled V(D)J alignment, clonotype assembly and CDR3 extraction. Gene usage, clonotype sharing and MAIT/NKT TCR abundance were normalised by analysing the top 1000, 10 000 and 20 000 clonotypes per sample. Diversity was computed as the inverse Simpson index with the vegan R package after downsampling to 27 000 UMIs. Statistical testing used paired Mann-Whitney U tests on the discordant twin pairs and applied Benjamini-Hochberg correction for multiple testing. TCRdb reprocessed the public reads and reports one entry per CDR3 protein sequence, without DNA. The V and J calls shown here were made by TCRdb, not taken from the authors' results. This sample's table lists some 400,000 distinct CDR3 sequences. The top ten clonotypes cover 2.4% of the sample.

The germline V gene (reference sequence) sets CDR1 to MNHEY and CDR2 to SMNVEV. The CDR3 sequence holds 15 residues, the cysteine and phenylalanine included. No coding sequence is recorded. With respect to this clonotype: There is no known antigen for this receptor.

Specimen: blood. This receptor chain uses TRBV27 and TRBJ1-3. This sequence was found in a human donor with ulcerative colitis or Crohn's disease, or a healthy co-twin of an affected twin (not recorded which). The CDR3 sequence is CASSFSGISGNTIYF.